This T cell receptor (beta chain) was obtained from a study of blood T cell repertoires in COVID-19. About the research overall: The cDNA or gDNA used as material had been derived from T cells, B-cell-depleted T cells, or PBMCs.

Libraries were prepared by immunoSEQ multiplex PCR; TCRdb keeps only in-frame clonotypes and omits some of them. The profile shows 100,000 or so clones, 75% to 90% of them singletons. CDR1 GTSNPN and CDR2 SVGIG come from the germline V gene (reference sequence). Trimming cost V 7 bases and J 4 bases, with 13 bases left between them. This CDR3 is built from 12 residues. This receptor was taken from a human donor in a cohort sampled during active COVID-19. Sequences were obtained from peripheral blood. The chain carries TRBV30 and TRBJ1-1; weak D call: TRBD1 (5 bases). DNA of the CDR3: TGTGCCTTCGGTCGGGGGGGCACTGAAGCTTTCTTT. Translating gives CAFGRGGTEAFF.